This T cell receptor (beta chain) was profiled in a study of blood T cell repertoires in COVID-19. Looking at the study overall: Italy, Spain and the United States were the sources of the convalescent and acute COVID-19 samples.

From germline, CDR1 is MNHEY and CDR2 SVGAGI. Between the trimmed V and J ends, which lost 7 bases and 0 bases, there was a span of 16 bases. The CDR3 loop spans 15 amino acids. Seattle patient enrollment occurred during active infection, with longitudinal follow-up thereafter. Repertoires were generated with immunoSEQ multiplex PCR, while TCRdb's copy carries only in-frame clones and drops some. This sample yields roughly 57,000 clones, of which 65% to 80% are seen a single time; about 20% belongs to the top ten. The TCR comes from a man aged 25-45 years with COVID-19, enrolled during active disease. The chain carries TRBV6-5 and TRBJ2-7, with D maybe TRBD2 (7 bases). Specimen: peripheral blood. The CDR3 nucleotides are TGTGCCAGCACCCCTCTAGCGGACAGCTCCTACGAGCAGTACTTC. This encodes CASTPLADSSYEQYF.